Described below is a single T cell receptor beta chain sequence and its context. The record originates from a study of T-cell reconstitution after alpha-beta-depleted transplantation in children. A TCRbeta library incorporating unique molecular identifiers was prepared. One entry per CDR3 protein, called by TCRdb with MiXCR from the PCR reads. The sample consists of 200,000 to 250,000 distinct CDR3 sequences, roughly a tenth of them appearing once. Material: PBMCs from the stem cell graft donor, obtained from the stem cell graft. This receptor was obtained from a human donor who donated a stem cell graft to a child with acute lymphoblastic leukemia.

CDR3 DNA sequence: TGCGCCAGCAGTGAGAGTCCGGGGCACTCCTACGAGCAGTACTTC. The encoded protein is CASSESPGHSYEQYF. The rearrangement joins TRBV10-2 to TRBJ2-7; D possibly matches TRBD1 or TRBD2 (5 bases each). Trimming pared 2 bases from V and 0 bases from J, leaving 11 bases between. From germline, CDR1 is WSHSY and CDR2 SAAADI. CDR3 length: 15 residues.